The 18 T cell receptor beta chains presented below share a single source sample, sequenced in a study of cytomegalovirus exposure and HLA in healthy donors. The PCR used 60 Vbeta and 13 Jbeta primers. Sequencing was performed with immunoSEQ multiplex PCR; in TCRdb, only in-frame clones are kept and a portion is missing. Among about 98,000 clones listed, roughly 76% were seen once. Sequencing input: PBMCs. These receptors were collected from a female donor in good health and CMV-seronegative.

Concerning this clone itself: The junction departs from germline at one end; a sequencing error may be responsible. The chain carries TRBV7-7 and TRBJ2-2; D is uncertain. The CDR3 runs to 15 residues. CDR1 is SSHAT, CDR2 FNYEAQ, per germline (reference sequence). The CDR3 loop reads CASSLESGNTGELFF. The CDR3 bases are TGTGCTAGCAGCTTAGAATCGGGGAACACCGGGGAGCTGTTTTTT. Full variable domain (rest looked up from reference TRBV7-7 and TRBJ2-2): GAGVSQSPRYKVTKRGQDVTLRCDPISSHATLYWYQQALGQGPEFLTYFNYEAQPDKSGLPSDRFSAERPEGSISTLTIQRTEQRDSAMYRCASSLESGNTGELFFGEGSRLTVL.

The gene calls are TRBV4-1 and TRBJ2-1; 7 bases are shared with TRBD2. The CDR3 sequence is 18 residues long. Germline CDR1 is MGHRA and CDR2 is YSYEKL. The V gene end was trimmed by 1 base and the J gene end by 8 bases; junction bases not matched to a gene: 17. CDR3 sequence (DNA): TGCGCCAGCAGCCAAGGACGCTTCGGCGGGAGAGGGAAAGATGAGCAGTTCTTC. Translating gives CASSQGRFGGRGKDEQFF.

The chain recombines TRBV5-6 with TRBJ1-1, with D uncertain. This CDR3 region has 15 residues. Trimming left V 2 bases short and J 3 bases short, with 14 bases between. The V gene's germline CDR1 is SGHDT and CDR2 YYEEEE. This chain's CDR3 is CASSLFQMVDTEAFF. CDR3 bases: TGTGCCAGCAGCTTATTTCAGATGGTTGACACTGAAGCTTTCTTT.

In its sample, this clone was seen a few times. The chain couples TRBV19 to TRBJ1-1; D is undetermined. Deletions cut 7 bases from V and 3 bases from J, with 15 bases between. Per the germline V gene, CDR1 is LNHDA and CDR2 is SQIVND (reference sequence). The CDR3 covers 14 residues. CDR3 in amino acids: CASTLSSGYTEAFF. The CDR3 DNA follows: TGTGCCAGTACCCTATCGTCGGGATACACTGAAGCTTTCTTT. Using reference TRBV19 and TRBJ1-1 for the parts outside the CDR3, the full variable domain is DGGITQSPKYLFRKEGQNVTLSCEQNLNHDAMYWYRQDPGQGLRLIYYSQIVNDFQKGDIAEGYSVSREKKESFPLTVTSAQKNPTAFYLCASTLSSGYTEAFFGQGTRLTVV.

This rearrangement joins TRBV7-9 to TRBJ2-7; 8 bases map to TRBD1. The germline V gene has CDR1 SEHNR and CDR2 FQNEAQ (reference sequence). The V gene end was trimmed by 4 bases and the J gene end by 6 bases; junction bases not matched to a gene: 11. There are 15 residues in the CDR3. The CDR3 region has the DNA TGTGCCAGCAGCTCTTCAGGGGGCGGTTTAGGCGAGCAGTACTTC. It encodes CASSSSGGGLGEQYF.

This chain uses TRBV2 with TRBJ2-1, with TRBD2 matching 7 bases. The CDR3 extends over 14 amino acids. Germline V lookup: CDR1 SNHLY, CDR2 FYNNEI. Trimming cost V 8 bases and J 7 bases; bases outside gene matches: 11. In DNA form, the CDR3 reads TGTGCCAGCGCTCGGGGCGCTAGCGGTAATGAGCAGTTCTTC. Translation gives CASARGASGNEQFF.

The V gene is TRBV5-4, the J gene TRBJ2-7, with 7 positions matching TRBD2. The V segment lost 1 base and the J segment 4 bases; nucleotides outside the gene matches: 8. Germline lookup yields CDR1 SGHNT and CDR2 YYREEE (reference sequence). CDR3 length: 15 amino acids. The CDR3 reads CASSLNGRGIYEQYF. Here the CDR3 DNA reads TGTGCCAGCAGCTTGAATGGGCGGGGGATATACGAGCAGTACTTC.

This chain's CDR3 is CASSLGTGATDTQYF. CDR3 DNA sequence: TGTGCCAGCAGCTTGGGAACAGGGGCCACAGATACGCAGTATTTT. V is TRBV5-5 and J is TRBJ2-3; TRBD1 aligns across 7 bases. J lost 2 bases, V lost 0 bases, and 3 bases had no gene match. Germline V lookup: CDR1 SGHKS, CDR2 YYEKEE (reference sequence). The CDR3 is made up of 15 amino acids.

The V and J genes are TRBV28 and TRBJ1-2; D remains ambiguous. This CDR3 is built from 17 residues. Germline V gives CDR1 MDHEN, CDR2 SYDVKM. Trimming took off 8 bases at V and 0 bases at J, with 22 bases between the two ends. The CDR3 bases are TGTGCCAGCGCTCCGGGCACCGTCGCGGGGTCTAACTATGGCTACACCTTC. Translating gives CASAPGTVAGSNYGYTF.

This chain joins TRBV5-1 and TRBJ1-1, with D unclear. The V and J ends lost 4 bases and 1 base respectively, with 20 bases between them. This CDR3 has 17 residues. The germline V gene encodes CDR1 SGHRS and CDR2 YFSETQ. The CDR3 reads CASSLRAEGRANTEAFF. The CDR3 DNA reads as TGCGCCAGCAGCCTACGGGCCGAGGGCCGGGCGAACACTGAAGCTTTCTTT.

J is TRBJ2-6 and V is TRBV19; D not certain. Trimming shortened V by 4 bases and J by 2 bases, and 9 bases separated the two germline ends. Germline lookup yields CDR1 LNHDA and CDR2 SQIVND (reference sequence). This CDR3 is 15 amino acids long. The CDR3 DNA reads as TGTGCCAGTAGTAAAGACCTTACTGGGGCCAACGTCCTGACTTTC. This gives the protein CASSKDLTGANVLTF.

V gene TRBV28 combines with J gene TRBJ1-5, with D tentatively TRBD1 (5 bases). Germline CDR1 reads MDHEN; CDR2 reads SYDVKM. CDR3 length equals 15 residues. Trimming stripped 6 bases from V and 4 bases from J, with 16 bases between. CDR3 amino acids: CASSRFRGGNQPQHF. The CDR3 coding sequence is TGTGCCAGCAGCAGGTTTAGGGGTGGAAATCAGCCCCAGCATTTT.

The chain uses TRBV28 and TRBJ2-7, with 10 bases aligning to TRBD2. Germline V gene data show CDR1 as MDHEN and CDR2 as SYDVKM. The CDR3 is 14 residues long. Trimming removed 5 bases from V and 2 bases from J; junction bases left unmatched: 3. CDR3 DNA: TGTGCCAGCAGTCCTAGCGGGAGCCCCTACGAGCAGTACTTC. Its translation is CASSPSGSPYEQYF.

The CDR3: CAISEGGRASPTQYF. The CDR3 nucleotides are TGTGCCATCAGTGAGGGCGGGAGGGCCTCCCCGACCCAGTACTTC. The rearrangement links TRBV10-3 to TRBJ2-5; 9 positions agree with TRBD2. This CDR3 is built from 15 residues. The V gene end was trimmed by 2 bases and the J gene end by 7 bases; junction bases not matched to a gene: 8. From germline, CDR1 is ENHRY and CDR2 SYGVKD.

The chain uses TRBV28 and TRBJ1-5; D is perhaps TRBD1 (6 bases). This CDR3 region has 14 residues. In germline, CDR1 is MDHEN, CDR2 SYDVKM. V lost 5 bases to trimming and J lost 5 bases, with 13 bases between them. The DNA for the CDR3 is TGTGCCAGCAGTGATCTACAGGGCGATCAGCCCCAGCATTTT. Protein sequence: CASSDLQGDQPQHF. Combining the CDR3 with reference TRBV28 and TRBJ1-5 gives the whole variable domain DVKVTQSSRYLVKRTGEKVFLECVQDMDHENMFWYRQDPGLGLRLIYFSYDVKMKEKGDIPEGYSVSREKKERFSLILESASTNQTSMYLCASSDLQGDQPQHFGDGTRLSIL.

This chain connects TRBV27 to TRBJ2-3; 8 bases are a match to TRBD2. The germline CDR1 and CDR2 sequences are MNHEY and SMNVEV (reference sequence). The CDR3 covers 18 residues. With 2 bases clipped from V and 2 bases from J, the junction kept 12 bases outside the gene matches. CDR3 protein: CASSLSQRELPFTDTQYF. CDR3 sequence (DNA): TGTGCCAGCAGTTTAAGCCAGCGGGAGTTACCATTCACAGATACGCAGTATTTT.

V usage is TRBV6-5 and J usage is TRBJ1-2, with no clear D. CDR1 and CDR2 from the germline V gene are MNHEY and SVGAGI. V gave up 6 bases and J gave up 6 bases, with 14 bases separating them. CDR3 length: 13 amino acids. The CDR3 protein is CASSPGTHHGYTF. The CDR3 DNA reads TGTGCCAGCAGCCCGGGTACTCATCATGGCTACACCTTC.

This clone came up a few times. The V and J genes are TRBV6-6 and TRBJ1-5; D might be TRBD1 (5 bases). CDR1 and CDR2 from the germline V gene are MNHNY and SVGAGI (reference sequence). The CDR3 is 15 residues long. Trimming took off 6 bases at V and 7 bases at J, with 19 bases between the two ends. The CDR3 DNA reads TGTGCCAGCAGCCCCGGGACTTCGATTATCCAGCCCCAGCATTTT. The encoded protein is CASSPGTSIIQPQHF.